What follows are 5 T cell receptor beta chains derived from one specimen sequenced in a study of blood T cell repertoires in COVID-19. The protocol was immunoSEQ multiplex PCR, while the TCRdb copy is restricted to in-frame clones and leaves out a portion. Found here are around 70,000 clones, 90% to 95% of them singletons; the top ten hold roughly 2.6%. Sequencing was done on a sample of peripheral blood. These receptors were taken from a man in his forties or fifties with COVID-19, enrolled during active disease.

The V gene is TRBV15, the J gene TRBJ2-1, with 8 bases fitting TRBD1. Germline loops: CDR1 LNHNV, CDR2 YYDKDF (reference sequence). This CDR3 has 14 residues. After removal of 7 bases from V and 0 bases from J, the junction contained 2 bases not matched to a gene. CDR3: CATTDRGSYNEQFF. The CDR3 DNA reads as TGTGCCACCACCGACAGGGGCTCCTACAATGAGCAGTTCTTC.

The V gene is TRBV5-1, the J gene TRBJ1-3, with D uncertain. This CDR3 comprises 14 residues. The germline V gene encodes CDR1 SGHRS and CDR2 YFSETQ. V gave up 5 bases and J gave up 0 bases, with 9 bases separating them. The CDR3 bases are TGCGCCAGCAGTGACGGGAGCTCTGGAAACACCATATATTTT. This gives the protein CASSDGSSGNTIYF.

The chain carries TRBV2 and TRBJ2-3; the match to TRBD1 covers 7 bases. CDR1 and CDR2 (germline): SNHLY, FYNNEI. The CDR3 is 14 amino acids. The ends lost 4 bases at V and 3 bases at J; junction bases unmatched: 4. CDR3 in DNA: TGTGCCAGCAGTGTAGAGACAGGGACAGATACGCAGTATTTT. Its protein product is CASSVETGTDTQYF.

The rearrangement joins TRBV4-3 to TRBJ2-3, with TRBD1 matching 8 bases. The V gene end was trimmed by 4 bases and the J gene end by 3 bases; junction bases not matched to a gene: 9. Germline loops: CDR1 LGHNA, CDR2 YSLEER. This CDR3 comprises 16 residues. The CDR3 nucleotides are TGCGCCAGCAGCCGCTTCCCCGGACAGGGTACAGATACGCAGTATTTT. Translated: CASSRFPGQGTDTQYF.

The chain uses TRBV10-1 and TRBJ2-2; possibly TRBD2 for D (5 bases). Per the germline V gene, CDR1 is WNHNN and CDR2 is SYGVQD (reference sequence). V lost 0 bases, J lost 6 bases, and 5 bases lay in between. CDR3 length: 13 amino acids. The CDR3 nucleotides read TGCGCCAGCAGTGAGTCCGGGGCCGGGGAGCTGTTTTTT. This translates into CASSESGAGELFF.